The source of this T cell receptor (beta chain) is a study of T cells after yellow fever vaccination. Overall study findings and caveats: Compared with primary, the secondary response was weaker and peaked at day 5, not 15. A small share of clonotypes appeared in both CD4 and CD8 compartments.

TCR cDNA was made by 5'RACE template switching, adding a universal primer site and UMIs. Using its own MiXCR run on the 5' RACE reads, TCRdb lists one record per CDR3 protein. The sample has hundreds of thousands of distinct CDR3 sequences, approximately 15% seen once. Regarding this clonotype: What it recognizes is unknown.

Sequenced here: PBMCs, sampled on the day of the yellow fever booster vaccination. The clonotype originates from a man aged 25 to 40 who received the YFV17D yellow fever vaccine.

DNA for the CDR3: TGTGCCAGCTCCATAGGCAGGGATATAGAGACCCAGTACTTC. This gives the protein CASSIGRDIETQYF. The gene calls are TRBV27 and TRBJ2-5, with D tentatively TRBD1 (5 bases). Per germline, CDR1 MNHEY and CDR2 SMNVEV (reference sequence). Trimming pared 8 bases from V and 4 bases from J, leaving 17 bases between. CDR3 length equals 14 residues.